This TCR beta chain emerged from a study of blood T cells in healthy people across ages. Isolation yielded PBMCs, at least 6.5 million per sample, in every case. Next came a second PCR, run for about 7 to 12 cycles, which used a sample-barcoded 5' primer along with a J-beta primer mix. TCRdb reanalysed the 5' RACE reads using MiXCR and keeps one entry per CDR3 protein. The table shows 800,000 to 1,300,000 distinct CDR3 sequences, with 20% to 25% occurring only once. The CDR3 runs to 16 residues. The germline gives CDR1 SGHVS, CDR2 FNYEAQ. V was pared by 2 bases and J by 3 bases, with 11 bases between. This same sample was also part of a study on T cells of mothers and their children. That publication notes: Healthy Caucasian mothers, a few in number, and their six children were the donors.

Sequencing used blood. This receptor was identified in a girl aged 2-10 years in good health. This chain uses TRBV7-6 with TRBJ2-6; tentatively, D is TRBD1 (6 bases). The CDR3 DNA reads TGTGCCAGCAGCTTAAGGGACAACCTTGGGGCCAACGTCCTGACTTTC. This codes for CASSLRDNLGANVLTF.